The TCR beta chain under discussion was sequenced for a study of technical replicates of blood from several donors. Only in-frame clones appear in the TCRdb table, and some are missing; sequencing was by immunoSEQ multiplex PCR. The sample has some 80,000 clones, around 96% seen once. This CDR3 is built from 21 residues. The sequencing input was T cells isolated from PBMCs. The sequence derives from a human donor in good health. The chain combines TRBV21-1 with TRBJ2-1; the table's D gene call, TRBD2, was not cross checked with the DNA. TRBV21-1 is tagged as a pseudogene. The CDR3 loop is CASSKVGLAGPTLCSYNEQFF. Here the CDR3 DNA reads TGTGCCAGCAGCAAAGTGGGACTAGCGGGACCGACTTTGTGTTCCTACAATGAGCAGTTCTTC.